This entry is about one T cell receptor (beta chain). What it binds is unknown. The data originate from a study of blood T cells in healthy people across ages. The CDR3 loop spans 17 amino acids. V lost 1 base and J 0 bases, leaving 10 bases between the germline ends. Combining a sample-barcoded 5' primer with a J-beta primer mix, a second PCR ran for about 6 to 12 cycles. TCRdb passed the 5' RACE reads through MiXCR, listing each CDR3 protein once. The table lists some 800,000 distinct CDR3 sequences, roughly 25% of them singletons. Points from the study as a whole: Roughly linear declines in TCR beta diversity per million T cells occurred with age.

These data are also associated with another study on T cells of mothers and their children. As that report states: A few healthy Caucasian mothers and their six children donated.

The sequence derives from a boy aged 5 to 17 in good health. The rearrangement links TRBV12-3 or TRBV12-4 to TRBJ2-6; possible D gene TRBD2, 6 bases. The sequencing input was blood. The chain's CDR3 is CASSLGRVGSGANVLTF. DNA of the CDR3: TGTGCCAGCAGTTTAGGGAGGGTAGGCTCTGGGGCCAACGTCCTGACTTTC.